These 7 T cell receptor beta chains were sequenced from one sample in a study of Tregs in tolerant kidney transplant recipients. Measured with immunoSEQ multiplex PCR; TCRdb has only the in-frame clones, and not every one. The table lists 240,000 or so clones, about 86% of them singletons, with under 0.65% in the top ten. Sequencing input: CD4+ T cells from blood. Source of these receptors: a human donor in good health.

The rearrangement uses TRBV2 and TRBJ1-2; no reliable D call. CDR3 length equals 13 residues. The germline V and J ends were trimmed by 7 bases and 8 bases, with 17 bases remaining between them. The germline gives CDR1 SNHLY, CDR2 FYNNEI. The CDR3 DNA reads as TGTGCCAGCATTCCCTCCCGAGGGAGCGGCTACACCTTC. This translates into CASIPSRGSGYTF.

The V gene is TRBV7-9, the J gene TRBJ1-6; D unresolved. V was pared by 4 bases and J by 4 bases, with 8 bases between. Germline values: CDR1 SEHNR, CDR2 FQNEAQ (reference sequence). This CDR3 comprises 14 residues. CDR3 bases: TGTGCCAGCAGCTCGCAACAGTATAATTCACCCCTCCACTTT. Its translation is CASSSQQYNSPLHF.

This clone was observed a few times. This chain uses TRBV19 with TRBJ1-2; 9 bases are shared with TRBD1. The CDR3 totals 18 residues. From germline, CDR1 is LNHDA and CDR2 SQIVND (reference sequence). V shed 4 bases and J 5 bases; nucleotides not matched to a gene: 17. Here the CDR3 DNA reads TGTGCCAGTAGTACCCTCGCCGGGACAGGGACTACTAGGTATGGCTACACCTTC. It encodes CASSTLAGTGTTRYGYTF.

The count of this clone is one. Other DNA sequences in the same sample also yield this CDR3. This sequence joins TRBV2 and TRBJ2-2; tentatively, D is TRBD1 (5 bases). The CDR3 consists of 17 residues. The germline gives CDR1 SNHLY, CDR2 FYNNEI. The germline V and J ends were trimmed by 5 bases and 7 bases, with 23 bases remaining between them. In nucleotides, the CDR3 is TGTGCCAGCAGTAATCAGGGATCTCACCTTAGGGGCGGGGAGCTGTTTTTT. Encoded protein: CASSNQGSHLRGGELFF. Full variable domain (outside the CDR3, taken from reference TRBV2 and TRBJ2-2): EPEVTQTPSHQVTQMGQEVILRCVPISNHLYFYWYRQILGQKVEFLVSFYNNEISEKSEIFDDQFSVERPDGSNFTLKIRSTKLEDSAMYFCASSNQGSHLRGGELFFGEGSRLTVL.

This clone was recorded only once. The V gene is TRBV11-2, the J gene TRBJ2-7; 13 bases map to TRBD2. The CDR3 length is 17 residues. V was pared by 3 bases and J by 2 bases, with 7 bases of the junction left unmatched. Per germline, CDR1 SGHAT and CDR2 FQNNGV. The CDR3 DNA reads TGTGCCAGCAGCTTGAGGACTAGCGGGAGTTCTCCCTACGAGCAGTACTTC. This sequence encodes CASSLRTSGSSPYEQYF.

The chain carries TRBV7-2 and TRBJ1-2; D is undetermined. V was shortened by 5 bases and J by 2 bases, with 15 bases between the two germline ends. CDR1 SGHTA and CDR2 FQGNSA come from the germline V gene. The CDR3 contains 15 residues. The DNA for the CDR3 is TGTGCCAGCAGCCCCTTCGTCCCGCGCAACTATGGCTACACCTTC. This encodes CASSPFVPRNYGYTF.

The V and J genes are TRBV5-1 and TRBJ2-3; D might be TRBD1 (5 bases). The germline V gene has CDR1 SGHRS and CDR2 YFSETQ. CDR3 size: 16 residues. The V end was cut by 4 bases, the J end by 2 bases, with 17 bases between. The CDR3 is CASSPEWGALTDTQYF. Written as DNA, the CDR3 is TGCGCCAGCAGCCCCGAATGGGGCGCCCTCACAGATACGCAGTATTTT.